The rows below give T cell receptor beta chains drawn from one sample of a study of CD8 T cells in Susac syndrome. TCRdb itself ran the immunoSEQ multiplex PCR reads through MiXCR, one entry per CDR3 protein. This table has some 300,000 distinct CDR3 sequences, 75% to 90% appearing once. The sequenced material came from CD8+ T cells from PBMCs. The receptors here all came from a human donor with multiple sclerosis. CDR3s include the opening cysteine and the closing phenylalanine or tryptophan. The order of the fields is V gene, J gene, D gene, clone size, CDR3 DNA, CDR3 protein. The D gene is left open where the match is weak. Where a row states a size, it is once, few, many or the class of an expanded clone; other rows omit it.

TRBV9	TRBJ2-1	.	.	TGTGCCAGCAGCGTAGTCGGGGGAGGGGGCGATGAGCAGTTCTTC	CASSVVGGGGDEQFF
TRBV7-9	TRBJ2-7	TRBD1	.	TGTGCCGTCTGGGGGACAGGGGATTCCTACGAGCAGTACTTC	CAVWGTGDSYEQYF
TRBV12-3/TRBV12-4	TRBJ2-2	TRBD1	.	TGTGCCAGCAGTCAGCCGGGACAGTCGACCGGGGAGCTGTTTTTT	CASSQPGQSTGELFF
TRBV27	TRBJ1-2	.	.	TGTGCCAGCAGTGGGCAGGGGCCTAACTATGGCTACACCTTC	CASSGQGPNYGYTF
TRBV5-4	TRBJ1-6	.	.	TGTGCCAGCAGCTTCTCTCCCTACTCCTATAATTCACCCCTCCACTTT	CASSFSPYSYNSPLHF
TRBV27	TRBJ2-2	.	.	TGTGCCAGCTGGAATCCACGGGCAGCTCCGAAGCCCGGGGAGCTGTTTTTT	CASWNPRAAPKPGELFF
TRBV25-1	TRBJ2-6	.	few	TGTGCCAGCAGTGATCTCGGAGGCTCTGGGGCCAACGTCCTGACTTTC	CASSDLGGSGANVLTF
TRBV11-2	TRBJ2-3	.	.	TGTGCCAGCAGCTTAAGTTTCCGGGATACGCAGTATTTT	CASSLSFRDTQYF
TRBV28	TRBJ2-1	TRBD2	.	TGTGCCAGCAGTTTACTAGCGGAACACAATGAGCAGTTCTTC	CASSLLAEHNEQFF
TRBV15	TRBJ2-3	.	few	TGTGCCACCAGCAGAGATCGAAAGGGAGGTGTTGATACGCAGTATTTT	CATSRDRKGGVDTQYF
TRBV28	TRBJ2-5	.	.	TGTGCCAGCCTCCGGAACAGGGAGGAGAGGGGAGAGACCCAGTACTTC	CASLRNREERGETQYF
TRBV29-1	TRBJ2-5	.	.	TGCAGCGTACCCCCGGGACTGCCGTTTAGTGGGACCCAGTACTTC	CSVPPGLPFSGTQYF
TRBV24-1	TRBJ2-7	TRBD2	.	TGTGCCACCAGTGATTCAGGCCTGGCGGGAGGCTACGAGCAGTACTTC	CATSDSGLAGGYEQYF
TRBV19	TRBJ1-2	TRBD1	few	TGTGCCAGTAGCCAGGGGGCGGGAGGCTACACCTTC	CASSQGAGGYTF
TRBV24-1	TRBJ2-1	.	once	TGTGCCACCAGTGAACGACAGCCCTTCTCCTACAATGAGCAGTTCTTC	CATSERQPFSYNEQFF
TRBV11-2	TRBJ1-2	.	.	TGTGCCAGCAGCTCGCCGACAAGCGCCAACTATGGCTACACCTTC	CASSSPTSANYGYTF
TRBV19	TRBJ2-7	TRBD1	once	TGTGCCAGTAGTACCACCAATCGGGACAGAGGCTACGAGCAGTACTTC	CASSTTNRDRGYEQYF
TRBV18	TRBJ2-5	TRBD2	few	TGTGCCAGCTCACCGGGGGCAGGACTAGCGAGAGAGACCCAGTACTTC	CASSPGAGLARETQYF
TRBV13	TRBJ2-1	.	.	TGTGCCAGCAGCCATCGCGATCCCTTCGGTGAGCAGTTCTTC	CASSHRDPFGEQFF
TRBV6-2/TRBV6-3	TRBJ2-2	.	.	TGTGCCAGCCGGGCCCTGAACACCGGGGAGCTGTTTTTT	CASRALNTGELFF
TRBV29-1	TRBJ2-7	.	once	TGCAGCGTCATCGCACCCACAAACTACGAGCAGTACTTC	CSVIAPTNYEQYF
TRBV20-1	TRBJ2-2	.	.	TGCAGTGCTAGAGAACCAGGGTTCGCGAACACCGGGGAGCTGTTTTTT	CSAREPGFANTGELFF
TRBV20-1	TRBJ2-1	TRBD2	few	TGCAGTGCTAGGACTAGCGGGAGCTACAATGAGCAGTTCTTC	CSARTSGSYNEQFF
TRBV5-1	TRBJ2-5	.	.	TGCGCCAGCAGCCGAATGGGGTCCACCATAACCTCACAAGAGACCCAGTACTTC	CASSRMGSTITSQETQYF
TRBV28	TRBJ2-3	TRBD2	.	TGTGCCAGCAGAACCCGCGGGAGCGGGGGCCCCACAGATACGCAGTATTTT	CASRTRGSGGPTDTQYF
TRBV25-1	TRBJ2-5	.	.	TGTGCCAGCAGCAGGGCTGGAGAGACCCAGTACTTC	CASSRAGETQYF
TRBV9	TRBJ2-2	.	.	TGTGCCAGCAGCGTAATTAGTGGTTCTCATCTCACCGGGGAGCTGTTTTTT	CASSVISGSHLTGELFF
TRBV27	TRBJ2-2	.	.	TGTGCCAGCAGTTCCACCCGAGAGCTGTTTTTT	CASSSTRELFF
TRBV20-1	TRBJ2-5	.	.	TGCAGTGCTAGAGACCCCCCTAGGGGATGGGGAGAGACCCAGTACTTC	CSARDPPRGWGETQYF
TRBV14	TRBJ1-2	.	.	TGTGCCAGCAGCGATAGGGACCACGGCTCCTGGGGCTACACCTTC	CASSDRDHGSWGYTF
TRBV19	TRBJ2-1	.	.	TGTGCCAGTAGTATCTGGGGAGTAGAGGGCAATGAGCAGTTCTTC	CASSIWGVEGNEQFF
TRBV4-1	TRBJ2-1	TRBD1	.	TGCGCCAGCAGCTCACGGGACAGGGGATTAATTGAGCAGTTCTTC	CASSSRDRGLIEQFF
TRBV6-2/TRBV6-3	TRBJ1-5	.	.	TGTGCCAGCAGTTATGTGGCAGAAGGTTTTAGCAATCAGCCCCAGCATTTT	CASSYVAEGFSNQPQHF
TRBV27	TRBJ2-3	TRBD2	.	TGTGCCAGCAGTTTAACTCCCGCGGCGGGGGGGCTGGGAGATACGCAGTATTTT	CASSLTPAAGGLGDTQYF
TRBV28	TRBJ2-1	TRBD2	once	TGTGCCAGCAGGGGGGAAGGACTAGCGGACCCTTGGGAGCAGTTCTTC	CASRGEGLADPWEQFF
TRBV27	TRBJ2-7	.	.	TGTGCCAGCAGTTTAATGGAACAGGGTGGCTCCGAGCAGTACTTC	CASSLMEQGGSEQYF
TRBV11-2	TRBJ2-5	.	.	TGTGCCAGCAGCTTAGGCCAGGTTAGCGCGTACCAAGAGACCCAGTACTTC	CASSLGQVSAYQETQYF
TRBV4-2	TRBJ2-5	.	.	TGTGCCAGCAGCCAATCCCCACTCCGGGAGACCCAGTACTTC	CASSQSPLRETQYF
TRBV11-2	TRBJ2-2	TRBD2	once	TGTGCCAGCAGCCATATGGTATGGGGACTAGCGGGAGTTAAGAACACCGGGGAGCTGTTTTTT	CASSHMVWGLAGVKNTGELFF
TRBV10-3	TRBJ2-1	TRBD1	once	TGTGCCATCAGTGACTTTGAGGGGACAGGGATCAATGAGCAGTTCTTC	CAISDFEGTGINEQFF